This TCR beta chain emerged from a study of blood T cells in healthy people across ages. In germline, CDR1 is SGHRS, CDR2 YFSETQ. CDR3 length: 11 residues. For the second PCR, which ran for about 6 to 11 cycles, a sample-barcoded 5' primer and a J-beta primer mix were used. TCRdb processed the 5' RACE reads anew with MiXCR; each CDR3 protein has one entry. The sample records about 800,000 distinct CDR3 sequences, more than 20% being singletons. The table lists this clonotype with many counts. At one end the junction does not follow the germline gene, possibly because of a read error. In addition, the sample was reused for a study of T cells of mothers and their children.

The V gene is TRBV5-1, the J gene TRBJ2-1; no firm D call. This clonotype originated in a boy aged 10-17 years in good health. The specimen sequenced was blood. The CDR3 sequence: CASSLAYEQFF. The CDR3 DNA follows: TGTGCCAGCAGTTTAGCCTATGAGCAGTTCTTC.